This TCR beta chain was identified during a study of cytomegalovirus exposure and HLA in healthy donors. Overall study results and limits: As a later analysis revealed, the rate of TCR association differed by HLA locus, with DRB1 most and HLA-C fewest. Reportedly, cytomegalovirus status was diagnosed with high sensitivity and specificity.

PCR used 60 Vbeta primers and 13 Jbeta primers. Libraries were prepared by immunoSEQ multiplex PCR; TCRdb keeps only in-frame clonotypes and omits some of them. The sample has under 200,000 clones, around 80% seen once; the top ten hold around 1.9%. The CDR3 consists of 12 residues. Germline lookup yields CDR1 MNHEY and CDR2 SVGAGI. On this clone itself: What it binds is unknown.

The chain couples TRBV6-5 to TRBJ2-5; 7 bases fit TRBD1. The J call is doubtful: the DNA matches TRBJ2-7 better. The receptor was derived from a woman aged 25 to 39 in good health and CMV-seropositive. Sample: PBMCs. The CDR3 DNA reads TGTGCCACATGGGACAGACTCTACGAGCAGTACTTC. Translation gives CATWDRLYEQYF.